The rows below give T cell receptor beta chains drawn from one sample of a study of blood T cell repertoires in COVID-19. Produced via immunoSEQ multiplex PCR; TCRdb's table is partial and in-frame only. The data contain around 12,000 clones, nearly 90% of them seen just once; the ten biggest clones take up 20%. The sequencing sample was made of peripheral blood. Source of these receptors: a human donor with active COVID-19. The donor label of this sample is uncertain. Each CDR3 is given with its conserved first and last residue. Each record gives: J gene, V gene, clone size, D gene, CDR3 DNA, CDR3 protein. A D gene is named only where the DNA matches it firmly. Expanded clones get a size class; other rows say once, few or many, or leave the size out.

J gene: TRBJ2-7; V gene: TRBV11-2; clone size: NA; D gene: TRBD1; CDR3 DNA: TGTGCCAGCAGCTGGGACAGGGGGGACTCTTTGGAGCAGTACTTC; CDR3 protein: CASSWDRGDSLEQYF
J gene: TRBJ2-7; V gene: TRBV7-6; clone size: NA; D gene: NA; CDR3 DNA: TGTGCCAGCAGCTTAGCCCCGCAGGGGTCCTACGAGCAGTACTTC; CDR3 protein: CASSLAPQGSYEQYF
J gene: TRBJ2-6; V gene: TRBV5-4; clone size: NA; D gene: NA; CDR3 DNA: TGTGCCAGCAGCTCCTTAAACTCTGGGGCCAACGTCCTGACTTTC; CDR3 protein: CASSSLNSGANVLTF
J gene: TRBJ2-1; V gene: TRBV6-1; clone size: NA; D gene: NA; CDR3 DNA: TGTGCCAGCAGTGAGGGGGCCAACAATGAGCAGTTCTTC; CDR3 protein: CASSEGANNEQFF
J gene: TRBJ2-3; V gene: TRBV19; clone size: once; D gene: NA; CDR3 DNA: TGTGCCAGTAGTACAGACTCTCTCACAGATACGCAGTATTTT; CDR3 protein: CASSTDSLTDTQYF
J gene: TRBJ2-1; V gene: TRBV7-9; clone size: NA; D gene: NA; CDR3 DNA: TGTGCCAGCAGCTCTACGACTAGTTCCATTGTCTATGAGCAGTTCTTC; CDR3 protein: CASSSTTSSIVYEQFF
J gene: TRBJ1-3; V gene: TRBV29-1; clone size: once; D gene: TRBD1; CDR3 DNA: TGCAGCGCTTTGACAGGGTCAATTGGAAACACCATATATTTT; CDR3 protein: CSALTGSIGNTIYF
J gene: TRBJ1-1; V gene: TRBV4-1; clone size: NA; D gene: TRBD1; CDR3 DNA: TGCGCCAGCAGCCAAGGTCAGACAGGGGGCACTGAAGCTTTCTTT; CDR3 protein: CASSQGQTGGTEAFF
J gene: TRBJ2-7; V gene: TRBV23-1; clone size: NA; D gene: TRBD1; CDR3 DNA: TGCGCCAGCAGTCAATCTGCATCCGGGACAGGGGCCTACGAGCAGTACTTC; CDR3 protein: CASSQSASGTGAYEQYF
J gene: TRBJ1-6; V gene: TRBV5-5; clone size: NA; D gene: TRBD1; CDR3 DNA: TGTGCCAGCAGCTTGGGGACAGGGGACAATTCACCCCTCCACTTT; CDR3 protein: CASSLGTGDNSPLHF
J gene: TRBJ2-2; V gene: TRBV11-3; clone size: NA; D gene: TRBD2; CDR3 DNA: TGTGCCAGCAGCCCATACGGGTCCCTAGCGGGGGGACACACCGGGGAGCTGTTTTTT; CDR3 protein: CASSPYGSLAGGHTGELFF
J gene: TRBJ1-6; V gene: TRBV7-9; clone size: NA; D gene: NA; CDR3 DNA: TGTGCCAGCAGCTCTGCAGGTGCCCCACCCCTCCACTTT; CDR3 protein: CASSSAGAPPLHF
J gene: TRBJ2-2; V gene: TRBV9; clone size: NA; D gene: TRBD2; CDR3 DNA: TGTGCCAGCAGCGTATCTAGCGGGGGGGCCGGGGAGCTGTTTTTT; CDR3 protein: CASSVSSGGAGELFF
J gene: TRBJ2-5; V gene: TRBV5-4; clone size: NA; D gene: TRBD1; CDR3 DNA: TGTGCCAGCAGCCCCGGACAGGGGGCGCGAGTGGATCAAAAAGAGACCCAGTACTTC; CDR3 protein: CASSPGQGARVDQKETQYF
J gene: TRBJ1-4; V gene: TRBV2; clone size: few; D gene: NA; CDR3 DNA: TGTGCCAGCAGAAAAACGTCCGGGTCAACTAATGAAAAACTGTTTTTT; CDR3 protein: CASRKTSGSTNEKLFF
J gene: TRBJ2-5; V gene: TRBV3-1/TRBV3-2; clone size: NA; D gene: TRBD2; CDR3 DNA: TGTGCCAGCAGCCCTCCCGGGACTAGCGGGGGAGCTCAAGAGACCCAGTACTTC; CDR3 protein: CASSPPGTSGGAQETQYF
J gene: TRBJ1-2; V gene: TRBV7-9; clone size: few; D gene: NA; CDR3 DNA: TGTGCCAGCAACCTAATAAGGGGCTTCTATGGCTACACCTTC; CDR3 protein: CASNLIRGFYGYTF
J gene: TRBJ2-5; V gene: TRBV7-9; clone size: NA; D gene: TRBD2; CDR3 DNA: TGTGCCAGCAGCCCGGGACTACTCCAAGAGACCCAGTACTTC; CDR3 protein: CASSPGLLQETQYF